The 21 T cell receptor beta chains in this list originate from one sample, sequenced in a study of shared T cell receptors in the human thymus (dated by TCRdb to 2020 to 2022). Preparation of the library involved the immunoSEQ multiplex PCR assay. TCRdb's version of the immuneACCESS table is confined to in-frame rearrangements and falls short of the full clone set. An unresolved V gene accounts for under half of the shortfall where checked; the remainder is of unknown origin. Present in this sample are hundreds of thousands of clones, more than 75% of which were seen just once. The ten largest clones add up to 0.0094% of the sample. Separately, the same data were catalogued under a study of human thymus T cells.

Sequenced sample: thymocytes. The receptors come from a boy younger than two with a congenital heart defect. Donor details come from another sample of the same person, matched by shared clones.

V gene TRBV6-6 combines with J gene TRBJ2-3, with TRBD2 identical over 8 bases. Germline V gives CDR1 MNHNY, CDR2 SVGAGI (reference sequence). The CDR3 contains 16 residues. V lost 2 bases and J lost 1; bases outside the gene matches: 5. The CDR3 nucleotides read TGTGCCAGCAGTTACCGCGAGCGGGGGCGCACAGATACGCAGTATTTT. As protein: CASSYRERGRTDTQYF.

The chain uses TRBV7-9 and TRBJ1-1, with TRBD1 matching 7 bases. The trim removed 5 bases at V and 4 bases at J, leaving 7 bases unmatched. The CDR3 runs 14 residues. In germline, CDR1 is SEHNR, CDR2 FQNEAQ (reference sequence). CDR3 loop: CASSPDRVITEAFF. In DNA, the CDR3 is TGTGCCAGCAGCCCTGACAGGGTCATCACTGAAGCTTTCTTT.

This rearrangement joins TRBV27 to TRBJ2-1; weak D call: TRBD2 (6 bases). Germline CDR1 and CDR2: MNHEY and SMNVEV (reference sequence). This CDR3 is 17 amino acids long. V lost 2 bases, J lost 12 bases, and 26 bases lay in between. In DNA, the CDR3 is TGTGCCAGCAGTTTAGGAGGGCGCGGAACCCCATCTGAATGGCAGTTCTTC. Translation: CASSLGGRGTPSEWQFF.

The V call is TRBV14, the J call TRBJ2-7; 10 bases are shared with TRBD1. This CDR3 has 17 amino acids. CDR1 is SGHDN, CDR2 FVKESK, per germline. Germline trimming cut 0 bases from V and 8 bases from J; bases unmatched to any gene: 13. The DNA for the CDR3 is TGTGCCAGCAGCCAAGAAAATCCGACAGGGGGCTCTCCCAAGCAGTACTTC. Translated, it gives CASSQENPTGGSPKQYF.

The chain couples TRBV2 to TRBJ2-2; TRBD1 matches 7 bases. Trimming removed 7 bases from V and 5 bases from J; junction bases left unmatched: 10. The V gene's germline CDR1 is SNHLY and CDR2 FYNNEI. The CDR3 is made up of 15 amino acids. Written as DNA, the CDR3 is TGTGCCAGCACCCCCGGGACAGTTGATACCGGGGAGCTGTTTTTT. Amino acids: CASTPGTVDTGELFF.

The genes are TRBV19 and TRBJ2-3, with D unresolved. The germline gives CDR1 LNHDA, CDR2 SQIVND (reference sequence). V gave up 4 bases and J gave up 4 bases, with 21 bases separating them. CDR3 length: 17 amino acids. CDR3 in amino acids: CASSRPHFPSKPDTQYF. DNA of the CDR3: TGTGCCAGTAGTAGGCCCCATTTCCCATCGAAACCAGATACGCAGTATTTT.

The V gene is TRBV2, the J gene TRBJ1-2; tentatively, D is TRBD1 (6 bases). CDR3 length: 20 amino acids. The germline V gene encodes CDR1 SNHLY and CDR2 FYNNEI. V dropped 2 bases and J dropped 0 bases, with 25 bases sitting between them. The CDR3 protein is CASSENPVRQKQGANYGYTF. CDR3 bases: TGTGCCAGCAGTGAAAACCCAGTTAGACAGAAACAGGGAGCTAACTATGGCTACACCTTC. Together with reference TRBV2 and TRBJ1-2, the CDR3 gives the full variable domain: EPEVTQTPSHQVTQMGQEVILRCVPISNHLYFYWYRQILGQKVEFLVSFYNNEISEKSEIFDDQFSVERPDGSNFTLKIRSTKLEDSAMYFCASSENPVRQKQGANYGYTFGSGTRLTVV.

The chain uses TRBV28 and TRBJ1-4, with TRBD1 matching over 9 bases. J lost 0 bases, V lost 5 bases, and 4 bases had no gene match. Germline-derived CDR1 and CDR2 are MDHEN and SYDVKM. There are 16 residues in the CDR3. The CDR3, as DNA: TGTGCCAGCAGTCGACAGGGGGATCCAACTAATGAAAAACTGTTTTTT. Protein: CASSRQGDPTNEKLFF.

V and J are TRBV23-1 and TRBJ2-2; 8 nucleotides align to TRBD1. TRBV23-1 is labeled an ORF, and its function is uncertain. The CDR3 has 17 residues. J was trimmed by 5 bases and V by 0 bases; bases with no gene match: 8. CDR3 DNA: TGCGCCAGCAGTCAATCAGTCAGGACAGGGTTAACCGGGGAGCTGTTTTTT. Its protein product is CASSQSVRTGLTGELFF.

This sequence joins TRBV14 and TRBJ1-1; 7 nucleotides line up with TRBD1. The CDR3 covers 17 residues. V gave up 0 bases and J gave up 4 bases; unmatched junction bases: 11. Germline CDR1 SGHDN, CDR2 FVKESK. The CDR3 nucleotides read TGTGCCAGCAGCCAAGATCCAGGGGGGACCAGGAGCACTGAAGCTTTCTTT. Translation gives CASSQDPGGTRSTEAFF.

The CDR3 DNA reads TGTGCCAGTAGGCGACAGGGCGATCAGCCCCAGCATTTT. Protein: CASRRQGDQPQHF. This chain connects TRBV19 to TRBJ1-5; the match to TRBD1 covers 7 bases. The CDR3 is 13 residues long. V was clipped by 6 bases and J by 5 bases; unmatched bases: 4. CDR1 is LNHDA and CDR2 is SQIVND in the germline V gene (reference sequence).

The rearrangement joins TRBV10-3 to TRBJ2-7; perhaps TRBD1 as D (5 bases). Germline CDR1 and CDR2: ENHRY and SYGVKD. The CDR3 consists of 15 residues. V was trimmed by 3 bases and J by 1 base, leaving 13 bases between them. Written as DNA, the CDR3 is TGTGCCATCAGTGATTTCGCAGGGCATTCCTACGAGCAGTACTTC. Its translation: CAISDFAGHSYEQYF.

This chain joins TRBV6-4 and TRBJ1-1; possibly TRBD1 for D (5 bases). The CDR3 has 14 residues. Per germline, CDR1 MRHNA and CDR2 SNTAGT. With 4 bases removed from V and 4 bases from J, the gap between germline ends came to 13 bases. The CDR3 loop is CASSARGGTTEAFF. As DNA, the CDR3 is TGTGCCAGCAGTGCCCGGGGAGGGACCACTGAAGCTTTCTTT.

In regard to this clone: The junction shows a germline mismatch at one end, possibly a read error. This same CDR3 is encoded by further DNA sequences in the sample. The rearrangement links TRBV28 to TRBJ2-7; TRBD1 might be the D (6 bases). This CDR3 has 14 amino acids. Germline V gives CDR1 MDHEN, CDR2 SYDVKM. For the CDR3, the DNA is TGTGCTAGCACCGCTGACAGGTTCACCTACGAGCAGTACTTC. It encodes CASTADRFTYEQYF.

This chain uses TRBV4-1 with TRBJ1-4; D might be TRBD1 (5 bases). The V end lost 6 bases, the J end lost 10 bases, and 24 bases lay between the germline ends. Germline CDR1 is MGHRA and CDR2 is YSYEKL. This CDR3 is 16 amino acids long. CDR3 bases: TGCGCCAGCAGTCACACTACCGGGACTTCGGGGGTAAAACTGTTTTTT. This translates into CASSHTTGTSGVKLFF.

The chain's CDR3 is CASSQVGGQYF. In DNA form, the CDR3 reads TGTGCCAGCAGCCAAGTGGGGGGGCAGTACTTC. The rearrangement links TRBV14 to TRBJ2-7, with TRBD2 as a possible D gene (6 bases). Between the trimmed V and J ends, which lost 1 base and 9 bases, there was a span of 7 bases. This CDR3 is 11 amino acids long. Germline CDR1 and CDR2: SGHDN and FVKESK.

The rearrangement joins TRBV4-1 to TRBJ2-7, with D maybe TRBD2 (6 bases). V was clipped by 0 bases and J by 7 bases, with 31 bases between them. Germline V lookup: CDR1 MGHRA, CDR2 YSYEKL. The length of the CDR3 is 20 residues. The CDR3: CASSQDRPNRPRLVDDEQYF. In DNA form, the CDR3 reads TGCGCCAGCAGCCAAGATCGCCCCAACAGGCCGAGACTAGTGGATGATGAGCAGTACTTC.

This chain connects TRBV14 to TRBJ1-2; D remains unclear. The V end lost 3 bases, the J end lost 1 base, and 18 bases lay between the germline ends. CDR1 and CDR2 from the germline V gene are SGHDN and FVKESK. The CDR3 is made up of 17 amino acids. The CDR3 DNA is TGTGCCAGCAGCCAGACCGCCCGTAGACATATTAACTATGGCTACACCTTC. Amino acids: CASSQTARRHINYGYTF.

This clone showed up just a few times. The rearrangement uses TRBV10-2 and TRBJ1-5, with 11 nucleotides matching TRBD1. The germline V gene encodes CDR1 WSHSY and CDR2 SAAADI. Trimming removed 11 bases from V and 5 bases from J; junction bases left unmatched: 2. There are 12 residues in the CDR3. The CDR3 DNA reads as TGCGCCGGGGGACAGGGGGATCAGCCCCAGCATTTT. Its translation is CAGGQGDQPQHF.

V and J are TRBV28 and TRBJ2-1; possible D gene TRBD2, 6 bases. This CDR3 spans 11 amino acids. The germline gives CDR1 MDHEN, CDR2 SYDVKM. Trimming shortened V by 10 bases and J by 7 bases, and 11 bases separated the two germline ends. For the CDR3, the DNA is TGTGCCACCCTGGAGGGAAATGAGCAGTTCTTC. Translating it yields CATLEGNEQFF.

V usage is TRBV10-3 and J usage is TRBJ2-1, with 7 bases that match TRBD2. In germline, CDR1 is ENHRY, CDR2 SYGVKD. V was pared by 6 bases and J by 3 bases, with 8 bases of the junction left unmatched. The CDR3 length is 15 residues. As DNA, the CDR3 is TGTGCCATCAGACCGACTAGCAGTCTCTACAATGAGCAGTTCTTC. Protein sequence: CAIRPTSSLYNEQFF.